The rows below give T cell receptor beta chains drawn from one sample of a study of Ad26.COV2.S vaccination and SARS-CoV-2 variants. Assay: immunoSEQ multiplex PCR; the TCRdb copy retains only in-frame clones and omits some. This sample has 300,000 to 400,000 clones, with 85% found just once. The specimen comprised peripheral blood, sampled in a trial of Ad26.COV2.S vaccine versus placebo. These receptors were obtained from a person between 18 and 60 years old who received the Ad26.COV2.S COVID-19 vaccine or a placebo. CDR3s include the opening cysteine and the closing phenylalanine or tryptophan. Fields, in order: D gene, V gene, J gene, clone size, CDR3 protein, CDR3 DNA. The D gene is left open where the match is weak. Size tells how often a clone was seen (once, few, many) or the class of an expanded clone, and some rows leave it out.

D gene: -
V gene: TRBV11-3
J gene: TRBJ2-7
clone size: few
CDR3 protein: CASSLEQGGEQYF
CDR3 DNA: TGTGCCAGCAGCTTAGAGCAGGGGGGAGAGCAGTACTTC

D gene: -
V gene: TRBV6-6
J gene: TRBJ2-1
clone size: -
CDR3 protein: CASSPKLGNEQFF
CDR3 DNA: TGTGCCAGCAGTCCCAAGCTGGGGAATGAGCAGTTCTTC

D gene: TRBD2
V gene: TRBV9
J gene: TRBJ2-2
clone size: -
CDR3 protein: CASSQTTSGGGELFF
CDR3 DNA: TGTGCCAGCAGCCAGACGACTAGCGGGGGCGGGGAGCTGTTTTTT

D gene: -
V gene: TRBV6-5
J gene: TRBJ2-2
clone size: -
CDR3 protein: CASSYSPLSTGELFF
CDR3 DNA: TGTGCCAGCAGTTACTCCCCGCTAAGCACCGGGGAGCTGTTTTTT

D gene: -
V gene: TRBV28
J gene: TRBJ2-3
clone size: once
CDR3 protein: CASSSGTWGSNTQYF
CDR3 DNA: TGTGCCAGCAGTTCCGGGACCTGGGGCAGCAATACGCAGTATTTT

D gene: -
V gene: TRBV5-1
J gene: TRBJ2-1
clone size: few
CDR3 protein: CASRWDPYNEQFF
CDR3 DNA: TGCGCCAGCAGGTGGGACCCGTACAATGAGCAGTTCTTC

D gene: -
V gene: TRBV18
J gene: TRBJ1-2
clone size: -
CDR3 protein: CASSPTREPYGYTF
CDR3 DNA: TGTGCCAGCTCACCTACCAGGGAACCCTATGGCTACACCTTC

D gene: -
V gene: TRBV3-1/TRBV3-2
J gene: TRBJ1-1
clone size: -
CDR3 protein: CASSQGRISNTEAFF
CDR3 DNA: TGTGCCAGCAGCCAGGGACGGATCTCGAACACTGAAGCTTTCTTT

D gene: TRBD1
V gene: TRBV2
J gene: TRBJ1-1
clone size: -
CDR3 protein: CASRSGTGSTEAFF
CDR3 DNA: TGTGCCAGCAGATCCGGGACAGGGAGTACTGAAGCTTTCTTT

D gene: -
V gene: TRBV12-3/TRBV12-4
J gene: TRBJ2-7
clone size: -
CDR3 protein: CASSLNLAAQYF
CDR3 DNA: TGTGCCAGCAGTTTAAATCTCGCTGCCCAGTACTTC

D gene: -
V gene: TRBV6-5
J gene: TRBJ1-1
clone size: -
CDR3 protein: CASTKPGGTEAFF
CDR3 DNA: TGTGCCAGCACTAAACCGGGGGGCACTGAAGCTTTCTTT

D gene: -
V gene: TRBV5-6
J gene: TRBJ2-3
clone size: -
CDR3 protein: CASSSGLLTDTQYF
CDR3 DNA: TGTGCCAGCAGCTCCGGACTATTAACAGATACGCAGTATTTT

D gene: -
V gene: TRBV7-3
J gene: TRBJ1-2
clone size: -
CDR3 protein: CASSSDSSGYTF
CDR3 DNA: TGTGCCAGCAGCTCTGACTCGTCTGGCTACACCTTC

D gene: -
V gene: TRBV18
J gene: TRBJ2-5
clone size: -
CDR3 protein: CASSPFTGDLRETQYF
CDR3 DNA: TGTGCCAGCTCACCATTTACAGGAGACCTCCGAGAGACCCAGTACTTC

D gene: TRBD1
V gene: TRBV2
J gene: TRBJ1-1
clone size: -
CDR3 protein: CASRTEGQKNTEAFF
CDR3 DNA: TGTGCCAGCAGAACCGAGGGACAGAAGAACACTGAAGCTTTCTTT

D gene: -
V gene: TRBV10-3
J gene: TRBJ2-1
clone size: -
CDR3 protein: CAITRTAYNEQFF
CDR3 DNA: TGTGCCATCACAAGGACAGCGTACAATGAGCAGTTCTTC

D gene: TRBD2
V gene: TRBV7-3
J gene: TRBJ2-5
clone size: once
CDR3 protein: CASSPSGGETQYF
CDR3 DNA: TGTGCCAGCAGCCCTAGCGGGGGGGAGACCCAGTACTTC

D gene: -
V gene: TRBV27
J gene: TRBJ1-4
clone size: -
CDR3 protein: CASSPQTTTTNEKLFF
CDR3 DNA: TGTGCCAGCAGTCCCCAGACTACTACAACTAATGAAAAACTGTTTTTT

D gene: -
V gene: TRBV27
J gene: TRBJ1-1
clone size: -
CDR3 protein: CASSTDRITAFF
CDR3 DNA: TGTGCCAGCAGTACCGACCGGATAACGGCTTTCTTT

D gene: TRBD1
V gene: TRBV3-1/TRBV3-2
J gene: TRBJ1-2
clone size: -
CDR3 protein: CASSQRGGDRGRGVNYGYTF
CDR3 DNA: TGTGCCAGCAGCCAACGAGGGGGAGACAGGGGGCGAGGGGTTAACTATGGCTACACCTTC

D gene: TRBD1
V gene: TRBV27
J gene: TRBJ1-2
clone size: few
CDR3 protein: CASSPHQQGEGYTF
CDR3 DNA: TGTGCCAGCAGCCCACACCAACAGGGGGAGGGCTACACCTTC

D gene: -
V gene: TRBV3-1/TRBV3-2
J gene: TRBJ2-1
clone size: -
CDR3 protein: CASSRSASYNEQFF
CDR3 DNA: TGTGCCAGCAGCCGGTCGGCCTCCTACAATGAGCAGTTCTTC

D gene: TRBD1
V gene: TRBV3-1/TRBV3-2
J gene: TRBJ1-5
clone size: -
CDR3 protein: CASSQEQGGRLLFQTQHF
CDR3 DNA: TGTGCCAGCAGCCAGGAACAGGGGGGGCGGTTGCTGTTCCAGACCCAGCATTTT

D gene: -
V gene: TRBV28
J gene: TRBJ1-1
clone size: once
CDR3 protein: CASSKPVNRAKAFF
CDR3 DNA: TGTGCCAGCAGTAAACCCGTGAATCGGGCGAAAGCTTTCTTT

D gene: -
V gene: TRBV3-1/TRBV3-2
J gene: TRBJ2-5
clone size: -
CDR3 protein: CASSPTGTEVETQYF
CDR3 DNA: TGTGCCAGCAGCCCAACCGGGACTGAGGTGGAGACCCAGTACTTC

D gene: -
V gene: TRBV4-1
J gene: TRBJ2-7
clone size: -
CDR3 protein: CASSRMTRDYEQYF
CDR3 DNA: TGCGCCAGCAGCCGAATGACTAGGGACTACGAGCAGTACTTC

D gene: TRBD1
V gene: TRBV12-3/TRBV12-4
J gene: TRBJ2-5
clone size: -
CDR3 protein: CASSFQQGETQYF
CDR3 DNA: TGTGCCAGCAGTTTCCAACAGGGGGAGACCCAGTACTTC

D gene: -
V gene: TRBV18
J gene: TRBJ1-1
clone size: once
CDR3 protein: CASSRQVDTEAFF
CDR3 DNA: TGTGCCAGCTCACGTCAGGTAGACACTGAAGCTTTCTTT

D gene: TRBD1
V gene: TRBV27
J gene: TRBJ1-2
clone size: -
CDR3 protein: CASSATGVGGYTF
CDR3 DNA: TGTGCCAGCAGCGCCACAGGGGTGGGTGGCTACACCTTC

D gene: TRBD1
V gene: TRBV11-3
J gene: TRBJ2-1
clone size: -
CDR3 protein: CASTHSQGGNEQFF
CDR3 DNA: TGTGCCAGCACCCATTCACAGGGGGGAAATGAGCAGTTCTTC

D gene: TRBD1
V gene: TRBV3-1/TRBV3-2
J gene: TRBJ1-1
clone size: -
CDR3 protein: CASRTDRQNTEAFF
CDR3 DNA: TGTGCCAGCAGGACGGACAGGCAGAACACTGAAGCTTTCTTT

D gene: -
V gene: TRBV10-3
J gene: TRBJ1-1
clone size: -
CDR3 protein: CAISESFRAGLTEAFF
CDR3 DNA: TGTGCCATCAGTGAGTCCTTCCGCGCAGGGCTCACTGAAGCTTTCTTT

D gene: -
V gene: TRBV7-7
J gene: TRBJ2-3
clone size: once
CDR3 protein: CASSSELGDTQYF
CDR3 DNA: TGTGCCAGCAGCTCGGAGTTGGGAGATACGCAGTATTTT

D gene: TRBD2
V gene: TRBV29-1
J gene: TRBJ2-3
clone size: -
CDR3 protein: CSVVLAGGTDTQYF
CDR3 DNA: TGCAGCGTTGTTCTAGCGGGGGGAACAGATACGCAGTATTTT

D gene: -
V gene: TRBV28
J gene: TRBJ2-1
clone size: -
CDR3 protein: CASSPGALTSYNEQFF
CDR3 DNA: TGTGCCAGCAGCCCAGGGGCGCTCACGTCCTACAATGAGCAGTTCTTC

D gene: TRBD2
V gene: TRBV15
J gene: TRBJ2-5
clone size: -
CDR3 protein: CATSRDFLAGAQETQYF
CDR3 DNA: TGTGCCACCAGCAGAGATTTCCTAGCGGGGGCCCAAGAGACCCAGTACTTC

D gene: -
V gene: TRBV4-1
J gene: TRBJ1-5
clone size: once
CDR3 protein: CASSLDQPQHF
CDR3 DNA: TGCGCCAGCAGCCTTGATCAGCCCCAGCATTTT

D gene: -
V gene: TRBV28
J gene: TRBJ1-1
clone size: -
CDR3 protein: CASSTNGVWTEAFF
CDR3 DNA: TGTGCCAGCAGTACTAATGGGGTGTGGACTGAAGCTTTCTTT

D gene: -
V gene: TRBV6-5
J gene: TRBJ1-5
clone size: -
CDR3 protein: CASIGAGVEPQHF
CDR3 DNA: TGTGCCAGCATCGGGGCTGGCGTAGAGCCCCAGCATTTT

D gene: -
V gene: TRBV5-1
J gene: TRBJ1-1
clone size: once
CDR3 protein: CASSLVGVGNTEAFF
CDR3 DNA: TGCGCCAGCAGCTTGGTAGGGGTAGGGAACACTGAAGCTTTCTTT

D gene: -
V gene: TRBV12-3/TRBV12-4
J gene: TRBJ2-5
clone size: -
CDR3 protein: CASSAPGQETQYF
CDR3 DNA: TGTGCCAGCAGCGCCCCGGGGCAGGAGACCCAGTACTTC

D gene: -
V gene: TRBV4-2
J gene: TRBJ1-1
clone size: few
CDR3 protein: CASSQVAGLNTEAFF
CDR3 DNA: TGTGCCAGCAGCCAAGTTGCAGGCTTGAACACTGAAGCTTTCTTT

D gene: -
V gene: TRBV7-2
J gene: TRBJ1-1
clone size: -
CDR3 protein: CASSLRQTQVNTEAFF
CDR3 DNA: TGTGCCAGCAGCTTACGACAGACGCAAGTGAACACTGAAGCTTTCTTT

D gene: TRBD1
V gene: TRBV11-1
J gene: TRBJ2-1
clone size: -
CDR3 protein: CASSSNLGQNNEQFF
CDR3 DNA: TGTGCCAGCAGCTCCAACCTGGGACAGAATAATGAGCAGTTCTTC

D gene: -
V gene: TRBV3-1/TRBV3-2
J gene: TRBJ1-2
clone size: once
CDR3 protein: CASSQRDGGYTF
CDR3 DNA: TGTGCCAGCAGCCAGCGGGACGGGGGTTACACCTTC

D gene: TRBD1
V gene: TRBV10-3
J gene: TRBJ1-1
clone size: -
CDR3 protein: CAIRPGQGTSRRTEAFF
CDR3 DNA: TGTGCCATCAGACCGGGACAGGGGACCTCGAGAAGGACTGAAGCTTTCTTT

D gene: -
V gene: TRBV11-2
J gene: TRBJ2-2
clone size: -
CDR3 protein: CASSLRRAGELFF
CDR3 DNA: TGTGCCAGCAGCCTCAGGAGAGCCGGGGAGCTGTTTTTT

D gene: -
V gene: TRBV3-1/TRBV3-2
J gene: TRBJ1-4
clone size: -
CDR3 protein: CASSRREGANEKLFF
CDR3 DNA: TGTGCCAGCAGCCGGCGTGAAGGAGCGAATGAAAAACTGTTTTTT

D gene: -
V gene: TRBV30
J gene: TRBJ1-1
clone size: -
CDR3 protein: CAWSVQRMNTEAFF
CDR3 DNA: TGTGCCTGGAGTGTGCAACGAATGAACACTGAAGCTTTCTTT

D gene: -
V gene: TRBV12-3/TRBV12-4
J gene: TRBJ1-2
clone size: -
CDR3 protein: CASSFTGPYGYTF
CDR3 DNA: TGTGCCAGCAGTTTTACAGGGCCCTATGGCTACACCTTC

D gene: -
V gene: TRBV7-5
J gene: TRBJ2-5
clone size: -
CDR3 protein: CVRSLIQVIAGSSETQYF
CDR3 DNA: TGTGTCAGAAGCTTAATCCAGGTTATTGCGGGGAGTTCCGAGACCCAGTACTTC

D gene: -
V gene: TRBV18
J gene: TRBJ2-7
clone size: -
CDR3 protein: CASSPREQEQYF
CDR3 DNA: TGTGCCAGCTCACCACGGGAGCAGGAGCAGTACTTC

D gene: -
V gene: TRBV7-2
J gene: TRBJ1-1
clone size: -
CDR3 protein: CASSLVGTHLLNTEAFF
CDR3 DNA: TGTGCCAGCAGCTTAGTTGGGACCCACCTACTGAACACTGAAGCTTTCTTT

D gene: TRBD1
V gene: TRBV29-1
J gene: TRBJ1-1
clone size: -
CDR3 protein: CSAGRGRENTEAFF
CDR3 DNA: TGCAGCGCGGGGAGGGGGCGCGAGAACACTGAAGCTTTCTTT

D gene: TRBD1
V gene: TRBV6-6
J gene: TRBJ2-7
clone size: -
CDR3 protein: CASSTTGTGGFSEQYF
CDR3 DNA: TGTGCCAGCAGTACAACCGGGACAGGGGGCTTCAGCGAGCAGTACTTC